This TCR beta chain was captured in a study of CXCR3-negative and CXCR3-positive naive CD8 T cells. For the study at large: The libraries together contributed about 130 million TRB reads, each supplying about 1.5 +/- 0.3 million. The study's findings and limits: Comparison of naive cells showed more hydrophobic TRB CDR3s in CXCR3-positive than in CXCR3-negative naive cells. Much lower diversity was found in memory CD8+ cells, while both naive subsets had comparably high diversity.

Regarding this clonotype: Its specificity is not known.

In triplicate, each CD8+ T cell subset was sorted at more than 250,000 cells per replicate. The naive CD8+ gate required CD45RO-CCR7+CD27+CD95- phenotype. The CDR3 covers 16 residues. Germline values: CDR1 LNHDA, CDR2 SQIVND (reference sequence). Through 5' RACE with UMI labels, the TRB cDNA libraries were prepared. TCRdb re-analyzed the 5' RACE reads; it lists each CDR3 protein once, without DNA. With about 150,000 distinct CDR3 sequences in the sample, the ten largest clones hold about 0.3%. Sequenced material: naive CXCR3+ CD8+ T cells from blood. Described subset: CD45RO-CCR7+CD27+CD95- naive CD8+ T cells expressing CXCR3 (TNR3+). This receptor was identified in a human donor in good health. Some clones in this sample may be carry-over from other donors' samples. The V call is TRBV19, the J call TRBJ1-2; lacking DNA, the TRBD1 call made by TCRdb goes unchecked. CDR3 sequence reads: CASSILSTGANYGYTF.